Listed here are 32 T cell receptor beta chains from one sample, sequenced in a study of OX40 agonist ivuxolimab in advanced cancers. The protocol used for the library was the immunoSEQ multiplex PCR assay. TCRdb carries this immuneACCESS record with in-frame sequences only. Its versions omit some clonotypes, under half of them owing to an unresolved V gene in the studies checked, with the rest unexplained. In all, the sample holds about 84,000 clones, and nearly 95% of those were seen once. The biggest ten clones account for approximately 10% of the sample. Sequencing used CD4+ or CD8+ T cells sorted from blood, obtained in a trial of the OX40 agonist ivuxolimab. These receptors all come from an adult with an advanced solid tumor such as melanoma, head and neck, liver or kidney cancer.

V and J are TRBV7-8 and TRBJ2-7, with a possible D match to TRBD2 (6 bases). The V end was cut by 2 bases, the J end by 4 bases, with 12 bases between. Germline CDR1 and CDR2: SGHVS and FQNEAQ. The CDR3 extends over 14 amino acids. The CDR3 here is CASSLISGVYEQYF. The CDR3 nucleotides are TGTGCCAGCAGCTTAATCTCGGGAGTGTACGAGCAGTACTTC.

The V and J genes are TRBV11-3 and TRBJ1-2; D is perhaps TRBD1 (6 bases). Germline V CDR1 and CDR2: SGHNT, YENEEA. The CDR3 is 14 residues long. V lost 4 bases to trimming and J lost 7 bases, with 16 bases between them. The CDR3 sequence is CASSSDSLRRGYTF. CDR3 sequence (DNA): TGTGCCAGCAGCTCGGACAGTCTCAGGCGTGGCTACACCTTC.

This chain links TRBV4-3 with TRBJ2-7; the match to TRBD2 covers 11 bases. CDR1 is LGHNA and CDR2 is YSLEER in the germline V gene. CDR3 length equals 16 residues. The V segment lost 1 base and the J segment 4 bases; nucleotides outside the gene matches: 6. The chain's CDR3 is CASSQAGTSGAYEQYF. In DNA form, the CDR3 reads TGCGCCAGCAGCCAAGCCGGGACTAGCGGCGCTTACGAGCAGTACTTC.

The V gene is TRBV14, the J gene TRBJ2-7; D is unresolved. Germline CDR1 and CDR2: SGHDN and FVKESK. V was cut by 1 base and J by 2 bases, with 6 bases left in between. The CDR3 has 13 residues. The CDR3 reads CASSQGLAYEQYF. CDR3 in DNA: TGTGCCAGCAGCCAAGGCCTGGCCTACGAGCAGTACTTC.

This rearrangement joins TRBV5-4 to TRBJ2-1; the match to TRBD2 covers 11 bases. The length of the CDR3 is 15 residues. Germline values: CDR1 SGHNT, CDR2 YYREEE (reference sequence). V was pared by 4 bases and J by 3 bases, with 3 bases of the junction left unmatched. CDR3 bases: TGTGCCAGCAGCCCCGGGACTAGCGGCTACAATGAGCAGTTCTTC. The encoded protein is CASSPGTSGYNEQFF.

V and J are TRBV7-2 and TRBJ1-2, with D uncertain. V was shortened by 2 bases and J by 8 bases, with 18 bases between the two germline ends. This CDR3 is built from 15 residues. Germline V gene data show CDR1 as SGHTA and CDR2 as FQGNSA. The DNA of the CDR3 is TGTGCCAGCAGCTTATTCCCCTTAGACTCCCAGGGCTACACCTTC. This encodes CASSLFPLDSQGYTF.

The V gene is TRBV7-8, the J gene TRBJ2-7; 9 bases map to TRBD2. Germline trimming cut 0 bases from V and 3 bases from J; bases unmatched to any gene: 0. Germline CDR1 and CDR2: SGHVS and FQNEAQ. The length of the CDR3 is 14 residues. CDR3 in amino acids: CASSLARGGYEQYF. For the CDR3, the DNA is TGTGCCAGCAGCTTAGCGCGGGGGGGCTACGAGCAGTACTTC.

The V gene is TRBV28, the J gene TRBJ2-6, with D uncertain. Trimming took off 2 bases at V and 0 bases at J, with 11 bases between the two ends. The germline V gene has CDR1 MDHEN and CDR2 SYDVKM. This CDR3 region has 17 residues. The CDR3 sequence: CASSLRPDYSGANVLTF. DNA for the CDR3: TGTGCCAGCAGTTTAAGGCCAGATTACTCTGGGGCCAACGTCCTGACTTTC.

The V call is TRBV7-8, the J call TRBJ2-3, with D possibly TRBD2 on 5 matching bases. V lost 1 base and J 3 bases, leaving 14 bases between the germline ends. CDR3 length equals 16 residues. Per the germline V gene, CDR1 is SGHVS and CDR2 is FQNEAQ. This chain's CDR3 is CASSLVLRGSTDTQYF. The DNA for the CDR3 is TGTGCCAGCAGCTTAGTATTGAGAGGGTCAACAGATACGCAGTATTTT.

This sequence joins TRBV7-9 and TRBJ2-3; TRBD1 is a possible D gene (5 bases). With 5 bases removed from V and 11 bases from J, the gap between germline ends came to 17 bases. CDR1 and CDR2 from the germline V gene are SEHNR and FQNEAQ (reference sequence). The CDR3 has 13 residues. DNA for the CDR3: TGTGCCAGCAGCGCCGGTGGACCAAGGGGGCAGTATTTT. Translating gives CASSAGGPRGQYF.

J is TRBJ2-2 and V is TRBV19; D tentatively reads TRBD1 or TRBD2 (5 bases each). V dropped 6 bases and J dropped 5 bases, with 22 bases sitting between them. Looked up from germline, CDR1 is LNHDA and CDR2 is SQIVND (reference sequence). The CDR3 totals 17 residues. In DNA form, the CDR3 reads TGTGCCAGTAGCTCCCCTTTGTGGGTAGGGGAGACCGGGGAGCTGTTTTTT. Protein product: CASSSPLWVGETGELFF.

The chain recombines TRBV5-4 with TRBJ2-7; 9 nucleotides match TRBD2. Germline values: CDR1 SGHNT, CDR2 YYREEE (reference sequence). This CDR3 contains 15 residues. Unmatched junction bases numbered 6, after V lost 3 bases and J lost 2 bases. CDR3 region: CASSSGLALTYEQYF. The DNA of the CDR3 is TGTGCCAGCAGCTCCGGACTAGCGCTTACCTACGAGCAGTACTTC. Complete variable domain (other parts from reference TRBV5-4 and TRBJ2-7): ETGVTQSPTHLIKTRGQQVTLRCSSQSGHNTVSWYQQALGQGPQFIFQYYREEENGRGNFPPRFSGLQFPNYSSELNVNALELDDSALYLCASSSGLALTYEQYFGPGTRLTVT.

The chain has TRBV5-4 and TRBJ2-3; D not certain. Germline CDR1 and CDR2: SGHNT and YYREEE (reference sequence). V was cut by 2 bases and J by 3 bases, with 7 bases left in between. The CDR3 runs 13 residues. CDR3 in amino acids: CASSFFLTDTQYF. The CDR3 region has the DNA TGTGCCAGCAGCTTTTTTTTGACAGATACGCAGTATTTT.

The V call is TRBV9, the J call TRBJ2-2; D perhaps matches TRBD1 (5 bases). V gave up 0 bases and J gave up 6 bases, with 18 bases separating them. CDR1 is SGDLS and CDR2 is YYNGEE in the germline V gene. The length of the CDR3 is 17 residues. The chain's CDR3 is CASSVGKGSSPSGELFF. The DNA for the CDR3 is TGTGCCAGCAGCGTAGGGAAGGGGTCATCCCCGTCCGGGGAGCTGTTTTTT.

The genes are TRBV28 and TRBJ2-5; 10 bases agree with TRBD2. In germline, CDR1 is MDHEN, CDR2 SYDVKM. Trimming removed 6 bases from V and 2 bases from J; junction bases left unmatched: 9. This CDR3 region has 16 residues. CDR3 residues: CASSPWIAGGQETQYF. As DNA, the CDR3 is TGTGCCAGCAGCCCCTGGATAGCGGGAGGTCAAGAGACCCAGTACTTC.

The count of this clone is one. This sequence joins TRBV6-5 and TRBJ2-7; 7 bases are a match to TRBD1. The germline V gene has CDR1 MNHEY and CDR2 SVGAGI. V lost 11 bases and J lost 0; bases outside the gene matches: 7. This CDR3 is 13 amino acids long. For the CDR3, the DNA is TGTGCCCATAGGGACAGCCGCTCCTACGAGCAGTACTTC. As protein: CAHRDSRSYEQYF.

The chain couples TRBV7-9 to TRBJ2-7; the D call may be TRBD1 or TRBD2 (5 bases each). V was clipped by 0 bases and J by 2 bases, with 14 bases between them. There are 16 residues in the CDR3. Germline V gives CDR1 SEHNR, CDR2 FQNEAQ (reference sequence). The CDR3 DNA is TGTGCCAGCAGCTTAGCCGGGGCCCCGGGAACCTACGAGCAGTACTTC. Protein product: CASSLAGAPGTYEQYF. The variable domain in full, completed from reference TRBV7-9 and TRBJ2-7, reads DTGVSQNPRHKITKRGQNVTFRCDPISEHNRLYWYRQTLGQGPEFLTYFQNEAQLEKSRLLSDRFSAERPKGSFSTLEIQRTEQGDSAMYLCASSLAGAPGTYEQYFGPGTRLTVT.

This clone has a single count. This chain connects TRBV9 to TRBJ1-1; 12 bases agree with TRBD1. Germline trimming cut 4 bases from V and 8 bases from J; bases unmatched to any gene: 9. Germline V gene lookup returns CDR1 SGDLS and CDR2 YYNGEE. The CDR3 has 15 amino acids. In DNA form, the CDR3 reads TGTGCCAGCAGCCCTTCACCGGGACAGGGGGCCGAAGCTTTCTTT. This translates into CASSPSPGQGAEAFF.

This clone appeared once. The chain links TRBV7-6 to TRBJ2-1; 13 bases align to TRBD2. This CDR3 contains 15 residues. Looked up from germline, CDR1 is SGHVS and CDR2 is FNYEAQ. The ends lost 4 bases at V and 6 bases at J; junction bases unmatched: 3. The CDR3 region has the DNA TGTGCCAGCAGCTCGGGACTAGCGGGAACCAATGAGCAGTTCTTC. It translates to CASSSGLAGTNEQFF.

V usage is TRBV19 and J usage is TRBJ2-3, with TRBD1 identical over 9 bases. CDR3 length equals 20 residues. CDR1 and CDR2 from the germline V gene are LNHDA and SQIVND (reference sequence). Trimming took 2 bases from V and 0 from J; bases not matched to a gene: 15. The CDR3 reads CASSITIQGAISSSTDTQYF. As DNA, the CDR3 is TGTGCCAGTAGTATAACCATACAGGGGGCGATATCCTCTAGCACAGATACGCAGTATTTT.

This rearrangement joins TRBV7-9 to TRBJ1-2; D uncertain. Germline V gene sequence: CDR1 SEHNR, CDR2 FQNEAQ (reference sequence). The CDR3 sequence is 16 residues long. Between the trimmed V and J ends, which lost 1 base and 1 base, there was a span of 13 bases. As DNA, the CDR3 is TGTGCCAGCAGCTTAGTCCGGCAGACCTATAACTATGGCTACACCTTC. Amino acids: CASSLVRQTYNYGYTF.

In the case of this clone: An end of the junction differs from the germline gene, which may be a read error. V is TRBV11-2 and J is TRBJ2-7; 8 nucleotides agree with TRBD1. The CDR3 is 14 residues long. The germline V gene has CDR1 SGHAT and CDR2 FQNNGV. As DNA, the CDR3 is TGTGCCAGCAGCTCACGGGACAGGTTCTACAAGCAGTACTTC. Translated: CASSSRDRFYKQYF.

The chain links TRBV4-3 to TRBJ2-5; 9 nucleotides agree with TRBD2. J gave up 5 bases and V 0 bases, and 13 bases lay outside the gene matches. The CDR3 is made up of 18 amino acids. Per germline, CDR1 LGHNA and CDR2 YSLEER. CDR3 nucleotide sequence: TGCGCCAGCAGCCAAGAGTTTGGGACCGGGACTAGCAAGGAGACCCAGTACTTC. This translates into CASSQEFGTGTSKETQYF.

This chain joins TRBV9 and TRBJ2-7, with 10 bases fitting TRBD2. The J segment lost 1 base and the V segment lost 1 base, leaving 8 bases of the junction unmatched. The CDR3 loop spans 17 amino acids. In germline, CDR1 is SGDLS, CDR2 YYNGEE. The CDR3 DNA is TGTGCCAGCAGCGTAAGGGCGACTAGCGGGCATTCCTACGAGCAGTACTTC. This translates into CASSVRATSGHSYEQYF.

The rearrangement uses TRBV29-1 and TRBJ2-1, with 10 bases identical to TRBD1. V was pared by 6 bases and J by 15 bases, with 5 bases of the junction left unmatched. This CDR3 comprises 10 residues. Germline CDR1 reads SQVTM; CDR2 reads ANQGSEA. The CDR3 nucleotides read TGCAGCGTCCGACAGGGGGCAGCGTTCTTC. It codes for CSVRQGAAFF.

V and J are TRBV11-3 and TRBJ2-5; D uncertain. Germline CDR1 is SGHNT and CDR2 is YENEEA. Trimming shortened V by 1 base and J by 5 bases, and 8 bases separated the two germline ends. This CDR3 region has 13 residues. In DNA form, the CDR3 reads TGTGCCAGCAGCTTAGCTGGATTGGAGACCCAGTACTTC. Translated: CASSLAGLETQYF.

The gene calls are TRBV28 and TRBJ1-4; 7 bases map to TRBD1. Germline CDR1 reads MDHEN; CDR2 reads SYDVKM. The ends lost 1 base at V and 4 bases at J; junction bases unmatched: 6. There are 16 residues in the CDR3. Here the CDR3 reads CASSLSRDRVNEKLFF. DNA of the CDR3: TGTGCCAGCAGTTTATCCAGGGACAGAGTTAATGAAAAACTGTTTTTT.

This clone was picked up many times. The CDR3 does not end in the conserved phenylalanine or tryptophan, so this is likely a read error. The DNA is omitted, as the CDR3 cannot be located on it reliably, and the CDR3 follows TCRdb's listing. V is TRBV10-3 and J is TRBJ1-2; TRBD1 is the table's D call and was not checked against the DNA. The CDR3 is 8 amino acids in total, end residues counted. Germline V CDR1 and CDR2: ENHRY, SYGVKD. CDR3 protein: CATIGTVV.

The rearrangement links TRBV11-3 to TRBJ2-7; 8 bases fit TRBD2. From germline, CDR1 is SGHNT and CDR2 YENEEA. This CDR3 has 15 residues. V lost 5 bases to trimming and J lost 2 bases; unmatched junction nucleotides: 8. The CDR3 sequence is CASSRTSGGPYEQYF. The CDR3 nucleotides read TGTGCCAGCAGCCGAACCAGCGGGGGACCCTACGAGCAGTACTTC.

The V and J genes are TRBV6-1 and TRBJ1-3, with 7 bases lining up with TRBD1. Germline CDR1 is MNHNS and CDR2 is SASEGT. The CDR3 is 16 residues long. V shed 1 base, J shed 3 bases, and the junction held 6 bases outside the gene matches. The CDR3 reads CASSEEAGGFGNTIYF. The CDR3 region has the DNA TGTGCCAGCAGTGAAGAGGCAGGGGGTTTTGGAAACACCATATATTTT.

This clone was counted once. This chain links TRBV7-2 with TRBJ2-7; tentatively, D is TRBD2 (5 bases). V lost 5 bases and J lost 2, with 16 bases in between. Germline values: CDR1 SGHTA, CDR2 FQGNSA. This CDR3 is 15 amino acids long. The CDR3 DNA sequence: TGTGCCAGCAGCCCTTCCGGGGTACAGCCCTACGAGCAGTACTTC. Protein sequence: CASSPSGVQPYEQYF.

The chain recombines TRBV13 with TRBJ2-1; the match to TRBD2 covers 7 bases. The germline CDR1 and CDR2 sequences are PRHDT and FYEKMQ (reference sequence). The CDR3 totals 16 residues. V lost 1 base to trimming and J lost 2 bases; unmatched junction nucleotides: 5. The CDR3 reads CASSLVRSGTYNEQFF. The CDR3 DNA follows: TGTGCCAGCAGCTTAGTGCGGAGCGGGACCTACAATGAGCAGTTCTTC.